A single sample gave rise to the 15 T cell receptor beta chains below, sequenced in a study of shared clonotypes between healthy human individuals. This table comes from immunoSEQ multiplex PCR, and its TCRdb copy is limited to in-frame clones, with some not included. This table has about 2.2 million clones, 80% to 95% appearing once. Naive CD8 cells, CD45RO-negative and positively selected for CCR7, excluded terminally differentiated effector memory CD45RA+ cells. The sample taken for sequencing was naive CD8+ T cells from PBMCs. The receptor set was obtained from a man younger than 35 in good health. Some clones in this sample may be carry-over from other donors' samples.

V gene TRBV5-4 combines with J gene TRBJ1-1, with D uncertain. Germline V gives CDR1 SGHNT, CDR2 YYREEE (reference sequence). Trimming left V 2 bases short and J 5 bases short, with 7 bases between. The CDR3 extends over 12 amino acids. CDR3 nucleotide sequence: TGTGCCAGCAGCTTTTCACGGACTGAAGCTTTCTTT. Its protein product is CASSFSRTEAFF. The variable domain in full, with the rest retrieved from reference TRBV5-4 and TRBJ1-1, is ETGVTQSPTHLIKTRGQQVTLRCSSQSGHNTVSWYQQALGQGPQFIFQYYREEENGRGNFPPRFSGLQFPNYSSELNVNALELDDSALYLCASSFSRTEAFFGQGTRLTVV.

The V call is TRBV5-1, the J call TRBJ2-5; D is undetermined. V lost 4 bases and J lost 4, with 17 bases in between. The CDR3 covers 15 residues. Germline CDR1 SGHRS, CDR2 YFSETQ. The CDR3 DNA is TGCGCCAGCAGCCCGAAAGGGAATTTAATAGAGACCCAGTACTTC. Protein product: CASSPKGNLIETQYF.

The V gene is TRBV14, the J gene TRBJ1-3; 7 bases are a match to TRBD1. Germline V gives CDR1 SGHDN, CDR2 FVKESK. V gave up 4 bases and J gave up 9 bases; unmatched junction bases: 12. CDR3 size: 15 residues. The CDR3 spells CASSPIQGIKSTIYF. The CDR3 DNA is TGTGCCAGCAGCCCAATACAGGGGATCAAAAGCACCATATATTTT.

This chain joins TRBV29-1 and TRBJ1-5, with D hard to call. This CDR3 is built from 12 residues. V lost 4 bases to trimming and J lost 7 bases, with 11 bases between them. CDR1 is SQVTM and CDR2 is ANQGSEA in the germline V gene. CDR3 protein: CSVGAPSQPQHF. Written as DNA, the CDR3 is TGCAGCGTTGGGGCTCCCAGCCAGCCCCAGCATTTT.

This clone appeared once. The rearrangement links TRBV19 to TRBJ2-7, with TRBD2 as a possible D gene (5 bases). Germline CDR1 LNHDA, CDR2 SQIVND (reference sequence). V was trimmed by 9 bases and J by 6 bases, leaving 21 bases between them. The CDR3 runs to 14 residues. The CDR3 region has the DNA TGTGCCAGCCGGGATCGGTCAGTTTACGCCGAGCAGTACTTC. Translated: CASRDRSVYAEQYF.

As regards this clone: Relative to the germline gene, one junction end is altered; a read error may explain this. The V gene is TRBV7-9, the J gene TRBJ2-1; no definite D call. This CDR3 is built from 11 residues. CDR1 and CDR2 (germline): SEHNR, FQNEAQ (reference sequence). The CDR3 here is CASSSNNGQFF. The CDR3 DNA follows: TGTGCCAGCAGCTCTAACAATGGGCAGTTCTTC.

Only one count was recorded for this clone. This same CDR3 is encoded by further DNA sequences in the sample. The gene calls are TRBV6-5 and TRBJ1-1; D unresolved. With 2 bases removed from V and 4 bases from J, the gap between germline ends came to 2 bases. Per germline, CDR1 MNHEY and CDR2 SVGAGI. The CDR3 is made up of 11 amino acids. The CDR3 coding sequence is TGTGCCAGCAGTTACCGCACTGAAGCTTTCTTT. This sequence encodes CASSYRTEAFF.

The chain couples TRBV5-1 to TRBJ2-5; D is unresolved. Trimming removed 4 bases from V and 5 bases from J, with 12 bases in between. The CDR3 is 13 residues long. The germline gives CDR1 SGHRS, CDR2 YFSETQ. The CDR3 is CASSLEVVETQYF. DNA for the CDR3: TGCGCCAGCAGCCTTGAAGTGGTGGAGACCCAGTACTTC.

This clone showed up just once. The chain combines TRBV11-3 with TRBJ2-2; D is undetermined. CDR3 size: 15 residues. Trimming pared 0 bases from V and 11 bases from J, leaving 16 bases between. Germline V gene sequence: CDR1 SGHNT, CDR2 YENEEA. CDR3 nucleotide sequence: TGTGCCAGCAGCTTAGATACGGCCTCTTTCCCCGAGCTGTTTTTT. Translation: CASSLDTASFPELFF.

This clone was seen once. This chain joins TRBV4-3 and TRBJ2-7, with 8 bases lining up with TRBD1. The germline gives CDR1 LGHNA, CDR2 YSLEER. The CDR3 is 16 amino acids. Trimming took 1 base from V and 2 from J; bases not matched to a gene: 7. The CDR3 region is CASSQARDRGPYEQYF. The CDR3 DNA reads as TGCGCCAGCAGCCAAGCGCGAGACAGGGGACCCTACGAGCAGTACTTC.

The chain is built from TRBV11-2 and TRBJ1-2; D may be TRBD1 (5 bases). The CDR3 has 15 amino acids. Germline V CDR1 and CDR2: SGHAT, FQNNGV. V was trimmed by 1 base and J by 4 bases, leaving 13 bases between them. The CDR3 region has the DNA TGTGCCAGCAGCTTAGGAATGGGGCGCGGCTATGGCTACACCTTC. Protein: CASSLGMGRGYGYTF.

Details on this clone: At the DNA level, this CDR3 is encoded by other sequences in the same sample as well. This chain joins TRBV27 and TRBJ2-3, with 10 positions matching TRBD2. V lost 5 bases, J lost 2 bases, and 7 bases stayed unmatched. CDR1 is MNHEY and CDR2 is SMNVEV in the germline V gene (reference sequence). This CDR3 is built from 16 residues. CDR3 region: CASSLSGRGSTDTQYF. The DNA for the CDR3 is TGTGCCAGCAGTCTAAGCGGGAGGGGTTCCACAGATACGCAGTATTTT.

The chain couples TRBV7-9 to TRBJ2-5; 7 bases align to TRBD1. The length of the CDR3 is 16 residues. Germline CDR1 and CDR2: SEHNR and FQNEAQ (reference sequence). V lost 6 bases to trimming and J lost 5 bases; unmatched junction nucleotides: 15. This CDR3 reads CASSHDWTGGRETQYF. As DNA, the CDR3 is TGTGCCAGCAGTCACGATTGGACAGGTGGCCGGGAGACCCAGTACTTC.

Regarding this clone: This specimen includes other DNA sequences encoding the same CDR3. The chain uses TRBV4-1 and TRBJ2-7; 8 nucleotides line up with TRBD2. J was trimmed by 4 bases and V by 1 base; bases with no gene match: 3. The germline V gene encodes CDR1 MGHRA and CDR2 YSYEKL. The CDR3 has 14 amino acids. CDR3 protein: CASSQGAGGYEQYF. The CDR3, as DNA: TGCGCCAGCAGCCAAGGGGCGGGAGGTTACGAGCAGTACTTC.

The V call is TRBV28, the J call TRBJ2-4, with TRBD1 as a possible D gene (6 bases). V was shortened by 3 bases and J by 4 bases, with 22 bases between the two germline ends. The CDR3 sequence is 18 residues long. The germline CDR1 and CDR2 sequences are MDHEN and SYDVKM. CDR3 loop: CASSFPSYRADGKNIQYF. The CDR3 nucleotides are TGTGCCAGCAGTTTCCCCTCGTACAGGGCCGATGGGAAAAACATTCAGTACTTC.